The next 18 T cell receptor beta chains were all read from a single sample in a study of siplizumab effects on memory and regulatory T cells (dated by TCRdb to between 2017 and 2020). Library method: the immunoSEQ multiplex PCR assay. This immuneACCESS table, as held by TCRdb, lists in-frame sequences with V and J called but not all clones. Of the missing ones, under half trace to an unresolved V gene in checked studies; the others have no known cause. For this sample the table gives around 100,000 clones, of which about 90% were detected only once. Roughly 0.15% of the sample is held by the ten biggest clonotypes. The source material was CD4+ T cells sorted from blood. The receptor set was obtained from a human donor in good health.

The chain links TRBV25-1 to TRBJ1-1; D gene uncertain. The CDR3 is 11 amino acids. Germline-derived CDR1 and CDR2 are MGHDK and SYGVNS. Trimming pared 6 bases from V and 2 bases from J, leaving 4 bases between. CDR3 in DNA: TGTGCCAGCAGAACAAACACTGAAGCTTTCTTT. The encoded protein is CASRTNTEAFF. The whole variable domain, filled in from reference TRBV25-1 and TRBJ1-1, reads EADIYQTPRYLVIGTGKKITLECSQTMGHDKMYWYQQDPGMELHLIHYSYGVNSTEKGDLSSESTVSRIRTEHFPLTLESARPSHTSQYLCASRTNTEAFFGQGTRLTVV.

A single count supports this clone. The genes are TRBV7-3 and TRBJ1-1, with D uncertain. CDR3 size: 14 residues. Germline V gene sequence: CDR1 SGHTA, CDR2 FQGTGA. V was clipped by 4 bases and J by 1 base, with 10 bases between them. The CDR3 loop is CASSSSVWNTEAFF. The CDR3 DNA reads TGTGCCAGCAGCTCTTCCGTGTGGAACACTGAAGCTTTCTTT.

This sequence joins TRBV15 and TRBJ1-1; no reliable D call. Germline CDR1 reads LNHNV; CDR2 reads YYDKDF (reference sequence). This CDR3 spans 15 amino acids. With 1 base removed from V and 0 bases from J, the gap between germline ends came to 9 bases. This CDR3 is CATSRGVAMNTEAFF. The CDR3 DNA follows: TGTGCCACCAGCAGAGGGGTGGCTATGAACACTGAAGCTTTCTTT.

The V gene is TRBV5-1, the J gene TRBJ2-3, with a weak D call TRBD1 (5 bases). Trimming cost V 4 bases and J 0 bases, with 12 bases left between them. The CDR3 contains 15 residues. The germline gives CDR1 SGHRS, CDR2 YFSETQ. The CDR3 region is CASSGATASTDTQYF. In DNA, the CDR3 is TGCGCCAGCAGCGGAGCGACAGCTAGCACAGATACGCAGTATTTT.

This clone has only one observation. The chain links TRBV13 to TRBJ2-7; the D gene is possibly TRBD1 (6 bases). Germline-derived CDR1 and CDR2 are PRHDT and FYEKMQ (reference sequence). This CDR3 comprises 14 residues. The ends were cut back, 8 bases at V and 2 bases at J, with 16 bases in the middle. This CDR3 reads CASRRAGVAYEQYF. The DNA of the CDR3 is TGTGCCAGCCGTAGGGCAGGGGTAGCCTACGAGCAGTACTTC.

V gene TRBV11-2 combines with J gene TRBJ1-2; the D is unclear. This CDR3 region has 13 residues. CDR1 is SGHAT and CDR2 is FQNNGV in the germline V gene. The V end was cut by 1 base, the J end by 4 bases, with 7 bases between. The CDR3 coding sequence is TGTGCCAGCAGCTTAGGAGCAGGCTATGGCTACACCTTC. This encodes CASSLGAGYGYTF. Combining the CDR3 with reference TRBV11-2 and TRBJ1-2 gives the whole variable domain EAGVAQSPRYKIIEKRQSVAFWCNPISGHATLYWYQQILGQGPKLLIQFQNNGVVDDSQLPKDRFSAERLKGVDSTLKIQPAKLEDSAVYLCASSLGAGYGYTFGSGTRLTVV.

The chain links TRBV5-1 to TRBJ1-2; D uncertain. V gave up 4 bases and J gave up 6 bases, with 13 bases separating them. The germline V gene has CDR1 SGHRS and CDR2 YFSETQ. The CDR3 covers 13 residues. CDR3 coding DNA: TGCGCCAGCAGCGCGACTTCAGCGGATGGCTACACCTTC. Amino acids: CASSATSADGYTF.

CDR3 coding DNA: TGTGCCAGCAGTTCCCCGGGACAGGGGGCGGTGAAGAAACAGCCCCAGCATTTT. The encoded protein is CASSSPGQGAVKKQPQHF. V gene TRBV28 combines with J gene TRBJ1-5; TRBD1 agrees at 12 bases. The junction had 14 bases not matched to a gene; V was cut back by 4 bases and J by 7 bases. The CDR3 spans 18 residues. Germline V gene lookup returns CDR1 MDHEN and CDR2 SYDVKM.

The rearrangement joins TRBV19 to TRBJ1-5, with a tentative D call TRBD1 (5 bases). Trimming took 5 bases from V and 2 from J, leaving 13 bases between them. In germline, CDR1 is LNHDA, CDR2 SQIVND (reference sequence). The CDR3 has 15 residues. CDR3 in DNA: TGTGCCAGTAGTCCTATCGGGGGAGGCAATCAGCCCCAGCATTTT. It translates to CASSPIGGGNQPQHF.

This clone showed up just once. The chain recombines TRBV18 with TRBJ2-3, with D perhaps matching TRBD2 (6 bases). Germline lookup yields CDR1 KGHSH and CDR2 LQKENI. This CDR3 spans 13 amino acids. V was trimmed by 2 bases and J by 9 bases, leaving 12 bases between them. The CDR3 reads CASSPDRGGTQYF. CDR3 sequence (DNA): TGTGCCAGCTCACCAGACCGTGGGGGGACGCAGTATTTT.

The CDR3 sequence is CASSSRTGGTEAFF. The CDR3 DNA follows: TGTGCCAGCAGCTCGAGGACGGGCGGCACTGAAGCTTTCTTT. The chain combines TRBV7-2 with TRBJ1-1; no definite D call. The CDR3 runs to 14 residues. Germline values: CDR1 SGHTA, CDR2 FQGNSA. Trimming left V 4 bases short and J 4 bases short, with 13 bases between.

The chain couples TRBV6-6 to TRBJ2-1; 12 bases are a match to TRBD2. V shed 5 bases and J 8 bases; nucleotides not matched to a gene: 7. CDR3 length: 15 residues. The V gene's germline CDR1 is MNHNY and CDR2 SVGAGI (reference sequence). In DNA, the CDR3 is TGTGCCAGCAGTCAGCTAGCGGGGGGGCCTTATGAGCAGTTCTTC. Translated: CASSQLAGGPYEQFF.

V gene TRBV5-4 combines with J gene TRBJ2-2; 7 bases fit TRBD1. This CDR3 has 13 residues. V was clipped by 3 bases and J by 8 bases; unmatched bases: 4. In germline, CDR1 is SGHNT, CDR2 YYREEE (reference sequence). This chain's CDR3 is CASSSGQIGELFF. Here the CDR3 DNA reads TGTGCCAGCAGCTCGGGACAGATTGGGGAGCTGTTTTTT. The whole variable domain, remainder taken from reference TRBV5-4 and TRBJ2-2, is ETGVTQSPTHLIKTRGQQVTLRCSSQSGHNTVSWYQQALGQGPQFIFQYYREEENGRGNFPPRFSGLQFPNYSSELNVNALELDDSALYLCASSSGQIGELFFGEGSRLTVL.

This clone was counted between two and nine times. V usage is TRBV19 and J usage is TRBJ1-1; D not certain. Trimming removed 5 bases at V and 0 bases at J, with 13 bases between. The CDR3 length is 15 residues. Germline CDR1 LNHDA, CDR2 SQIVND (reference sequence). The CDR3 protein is CASSLDPLMNTEAFF. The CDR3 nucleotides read TGTGCCAGTAGTCTTGACCCCTTAATGAACACTGAAGCTTTCTTT.

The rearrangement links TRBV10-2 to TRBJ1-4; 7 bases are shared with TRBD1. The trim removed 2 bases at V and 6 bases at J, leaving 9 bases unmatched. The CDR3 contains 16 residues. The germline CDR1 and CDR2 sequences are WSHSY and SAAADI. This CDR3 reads CASSEPRTGRDEKLFF. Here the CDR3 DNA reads TGCGCCAGCAGTGAGCCTAGGACAGGTCGGGATGAAAAACTGTTTTTT.

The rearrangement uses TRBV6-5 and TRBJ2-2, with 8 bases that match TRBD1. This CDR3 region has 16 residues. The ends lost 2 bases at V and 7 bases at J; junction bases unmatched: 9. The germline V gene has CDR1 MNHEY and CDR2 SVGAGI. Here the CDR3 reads CASSYGQGKARGELFF. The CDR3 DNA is TGTGCCAGCAGTTACGGACAGGGCAAGGCGCGCGGGGAGCTGTTTTTT.

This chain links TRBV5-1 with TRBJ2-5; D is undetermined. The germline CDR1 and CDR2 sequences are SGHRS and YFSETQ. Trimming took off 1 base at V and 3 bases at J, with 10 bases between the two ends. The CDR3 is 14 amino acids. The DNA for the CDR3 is TGCGCCAGCAGCTTGACCGAGCCCAAAGAGACCCAGTACTTC. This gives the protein CASSLTEPKETQYF.

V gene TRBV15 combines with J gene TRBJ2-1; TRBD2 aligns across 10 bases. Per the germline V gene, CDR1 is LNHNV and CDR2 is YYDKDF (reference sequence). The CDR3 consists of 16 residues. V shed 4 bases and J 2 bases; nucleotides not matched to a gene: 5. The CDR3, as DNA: TGTGCCACCAGCAAAGATCTAGCGGGGGCCTACAATGAGCAGTTCTTC. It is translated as CATSKDLAGAYNEQFF.